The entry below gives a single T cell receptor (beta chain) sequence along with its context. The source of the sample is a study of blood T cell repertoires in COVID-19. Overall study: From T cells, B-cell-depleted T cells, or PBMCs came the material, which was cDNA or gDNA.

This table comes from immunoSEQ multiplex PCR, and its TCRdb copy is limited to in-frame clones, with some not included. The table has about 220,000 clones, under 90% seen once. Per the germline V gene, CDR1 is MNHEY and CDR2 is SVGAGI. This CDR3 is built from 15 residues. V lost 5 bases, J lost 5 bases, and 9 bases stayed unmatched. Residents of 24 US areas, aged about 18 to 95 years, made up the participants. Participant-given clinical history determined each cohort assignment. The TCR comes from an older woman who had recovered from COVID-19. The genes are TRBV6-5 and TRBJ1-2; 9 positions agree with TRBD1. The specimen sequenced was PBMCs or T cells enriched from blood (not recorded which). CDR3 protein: CASSQTRDRAYGYTF. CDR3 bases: TGTGCCAGCAGTCAAACCCGGGACAGGGCTTATGGCTACACCTTC.